The rows below give T cell receptor beta chains drawn from one sample of a study of neurological immune-mediated disorders. TCRdb redid the calling of the 5' RACE reads with MiXCR, one entry per CDR3 protein. The sample includes about 48,000 distinct CDR3 sequences, 10% of them seen just once. Input material: PBMCs. The receptors come from a woman in her thirties or forties with HTLV-1-associated myelopathy (HAM/TSP). The CDR3 runs from the conserved cysteine through the conserved F or W. D genes are given only for firm matches. Only some rows state a clone size, as once, few, many or a class for expanded clones.

- | TRBJ2-7 | TRBV20-1 | - | TGCAGTGCTAGGATGGGGGGCTACGAGCAGTACTTC | CSARMGGYEQYF
- | TRBJ1-5 | TRBV10-2 | many | TGCGCCAGCAGCGGGGGTTACAATCAGCCCCAGCATTTT | CASSGGYNQPQHF
- | TRBJ2-1 | TRBV29-1 | many | TGCAGCGTTGATCAATGGGGCCCCTACAATGAGCAGTTCTTC | CSVDQWGPYNEQFF
TRBD1 | TRBJ2-6 | TRBV6-2/TRBV6-3 | many | TGTGCCAGCAGGGAGACAGGGGGCAATGGGGCCAACGTCCTGACTTTC | CASRETGGNGANVLTF
- | TRBJ2-1 | TRBV7-7 | many | TGTGCCAGCAGCTTACTCCAGGACTTCAATGAGCAGTTCTTC | CASSLLQDFNEQFF
TRBD1 | TRBJ2-3 | TRBV10-3 | many | TGTGCCATCAGTGACCACGACAGGGAAGATACGCAGTATTTT | CAISDHDREDTQYF
TRBD1 | TRBJ1-3 | TRBV11-2 | few | TGTGCCAGCAGCGCCGACAGGGGCTCTGGAAACACCATATATTTT | CASSADRGSGNTIYF
- | TRBJ2-1 | TRBV29-1 | many | TGCAGCGTTAACCCCAGGGCGGGCGAGCAGTTCTTC | CSVNPRAGEQFF
TRBD1 | TRBJ2-5 | TRBV5-1 | many | TGCGCCAGCAGCTTGAGAGGCCGCAATTATTTCCGGGACAGTCAAGAGACCCAGTACTTC | CASSLRGRNYFRDSQETQYF
- | TRBJ2-1 | TRBV4-1 | many | TGCGCCAGCAGCCAAGGCCTCGGGATACTCAATGAGCAGTTCTTC | CASSQGLGILNEQFF
TRBD1 | TRBJ2-1 | TRBV20-1 | many | TGCAGTGCTAGAGACGGAACAGGGGGCACTTGGTATGAGCAGTTCTTC | CSARDGTGGTWYEQFF
- | TRBJ2-7 | TRBV5-1 | many | TGCGCCAGCAGCTTCGGACTCAGCTCCTACGAGCAGTACTTC | CASSFGLSSYEQYF
TRBD1 | TRBJ1-1 | TRBV12-3/TRBV12-4 | many | TGTGCCAGCAGTTTTAAGAGGGGGCTTTCGAACACTGAAGCTTTCTTT | CASSFKRGLSNTEAFF
- | TRBJ2-3 | TRBV14 | many | TGTGCCAGCAGCCACTCCCGGCACACAGATACGCAGTATTTT | CASSHSRHTDTQYF
TRBD1 | TRBJ1-1 | TRBV6-6 | many | TGTGCCAGCAGTTCCGGGACAGGGAACACTGAAGCTTTCTTT | CASSSGTGNTEAFF
- | TRBJ1-5 | TRBV5-5 | few | TGTGCCAGCAGCTTGGATCACAATCAGCCCCAGCATTTT | CASSLDHNQPQHF
- | TRBJ1-5 | TRBV12-3/TRBV12-4 | many | TGTGCCAGCAGTGGAATGGGTGGGCAGCCCCAGCATTTT | CASSGMGGQPQHF
- | TRBJ1-6 | TRBV9 | few | TGTGCCAGCAGCGAAGAGATCTCCTATAATTCACCCCTCCACTTT | CASSEEISYNSPLHF
- | TRBJ2-1 | TRBV11-3 | many | TGTGCCAGCAGCTTATCTTGGGGCGGTGATGAGCAGTTCTTC | CASSLSWGGDEQFF
- | TRBJ2-6 | TRBV20-1 | many | TGCAGTGCGGAATTCAGGGGGGCGTTAGCTTCTGGGGCCAACGTCCTGACTTTC | CSAEFRGALASGANVLTF
- | TRBJ1-6 | TRBV27 | - | TGTGCCAGCAGTTTGCGGAGGGGGTCACCCCTCCACTTT | CASSLRRGSPLHF
TRBD1 | TRBJ2-1 | TRBV11-2 | many | TGTGCCAGCAGCCGGGACAGGGGGCGAGATGAGCAGTTCTTC | CASSRDRGRDEQFF
- | TRBJ2-1 | TRBV4-2 | many | TGTGCCAGCAGCCAAGAATCGGTGGGTAATGAGCAGTTCTTC | CASSQESVGNEQFF
TRBD2 | TRBJ2-1 | TRBV19 | few | TGTGCCAGTTCTAGCGGGGGGGCGTACAATGAGCAGTTCTTC | CASSSGGAYNEQFF
TRBD1 | TRBJ2-7 | TRBV25-1 | many | TGTGCCAGCAGTGAATTTGAGCAGGGGGCGGTCGAGCAGTACTTC | CASSEFEQGAVEQYF
- | TRBJ2-3 | TRBV12-3/TRBV12-4 | many | TGTGCCAGCAGTTTTAGCACAGATACGCAGTATTTT | CASSFSTDTQYF